These 23 T cell receptor beta chains originate from one sample sequenced in a study of blood T cell repertoires in COVID-19. Clones were sequenced by immunoSEQ multiplex PCR, and TCRdb holds only the in-frame ones, with some missing. The sample shows approximately 300,000 clones, around 83% of them seen only once. The sample was peripheral blood. These TCRs come from a woman aged 45-65 years with acute or convalescent COVID-19.

This chain connects TRBV5-1 to TRBJ1-2; no clear D. From germline, CDR1 is SGHRS and CDR2 YFSETQ. The CDR3 has 13 residues. V dropped 3 bases and J dropped 6 bases, with 12 bases sitting between them. This chain's CDR3 is CASSSLGEDGYTF. The DNA of the CDR3 is TGCGCCAGCAGCTCCCTCGGGGAGGATGGCTACACCTTC.

J is TRBJ1-1 and V is TRBV5-6; the D is unclear. The CDR3 totals 16 residues. In germline, CDR1 is SGHDT, CDR2 YYEEEE. With 0 bases removed from V and 0 bases from J, the gap between germline ends came to 12 bases. CDR3 bases: TGTGCCAGCAGCTTGGTGGGAGGATCCATGAACACTGAAGCTTTCTTT. Amino acids: CASSLVGGSMNTEAFF.

The chain employs TRBV24-1 and TRBJ2-7, with D unclear. From germline, CDR1 is KGHDR and CDR2 SFDVKD. V was shortened by 0 bases and J by 7 bases, with 9 bases between the two germline ends. The CDR3 loop spans 13 amino acids. For the CDR3, the DNA is TGTGCCACCAGTGATTTGGAAACGGGTGAGCAGTACTTC. Its translation: CATSDLETGEQYF.

This chain uses TRBV6-5 with TRBJ1-2; unclear D gene. Trimming left V 2 bases short and J 8 bases short, with 6 bases between. The CDR3 totals 11 residues. The V gene's germline CDR1 is MNHEY and CDR2 SVGAGI. The CDR3: CASSYVGGYTF. The CDR3 DNA reads as TGTGCCAGCAGTTACGTCGGGGGCTACACCTTC.

This clone showed up just a few times. The V and J genes are TRBV5-6 and TRBJ1-2, with 8 nucleotides matching TRBD1. Germline V gene sequence: CDR1 SGHDT, CDR2 YYEEEE. This CDR3 spans 15 amino acids. The V and J ends lost 1 base and 4 bases, in that order; junction bases with no gene match: 6. CDR3 in DNA: TGTGCCAGCAGCTTGTCGGCAGGGGGCGGCTATGGCTACACCTTC. It translates to CASSLSAGGGYGYTF.

This rearrangement joins TRBV15 to TRBJ1-5, with D uncertain. The CDR3 runs 12 residues. Germline lookup yields CDR1 LNHNV and CDR2 YYDKDF (reference sequence). The V and J ends lost 8 bases and 3 bases respectively, with 8 bases between them. This CDR3 is CATAGDNQPQHF. CDR3 nucleotides: TGTGCCACCGCGGGTGACAATCAGCCCCAGCATTTT.

This rearrangement joins TRBV19 to TRBJ1-1, with D tentatively TRBD1 (5 bases). The CDR3 loop spans 14 amino acids. V lost 1 base to trimming and J lost 1 base, with 7 bases between them. Germline V lookup: CDR1 LNHDA, CDR2 SQIVND (reference sequence). This CDR3 is CASSIVGQNTEAFF. The CDR3 DNA is TGTGCCAGTAGTATAGTAGGACAGAACACTGAAGCTTTCTTT.

V usage is TRBV6-5 and J usage is TRBJ1-6; D perhaps matches TRBD1 (5 bases). The germline V and J ends were trimmed by 4 bases and 6 bases, with 13 bases remaining between them. In germline, CDR1 is MNHEY, CDR2 SVGAGI. The length of the CDR3 is 15 residues. The CDR3 spells CASSSTPTANSPLHF. The CDR3 region has the DNA TGTGCCAGCAGTTCCACACCGACAGCTAATTCACCCCTCCACTTT.

The chain recombines TRBV7-9 with TRBJ1-4, with 8 bases identical to TRBD1. Trimming removed 3 bases from V and 3 bases from J; junction bases left unmatched: 3. The CDR3 consists of 15 residues. Germline CDR1 is SEHNR and CDR2 is FQNEAQ (reference sequence). The CDR3 DNA reads as TGTGCCAGCAGCTTGGGCAGGGGGCCTAATGAAAAACTGTTTTTT. Protein product: CASSLGRGPNEKLFF.

As DNA, the CDR3 is TGTGCCTGGAGCGCATGGCGGGGCCGGTATGGCTACACCTTC. Translation: CAWSAWRGRYGYTF. V gene TRBV30 combines with J gene TRBJ1-2; tentatively, D is TRBD1 (5 bases). V was shortened by 3 bases and J by 5 bases, with 16 bases between the two germline ends. The CDR3 runs 14 residues. Germline CDR1 GTSNPN, CDR2 SVGIG (reference sequence).

V usage is TRBV11-3 and J usage is TRBJ1-1; 10 nucleotides agree with TRBD1. Looked up from germline, CDR1 is SGHNT and CDR2 is YENEEA. The V gene end was trimmed by 5 bases and the J gene end by 4 bases; junction bases not matched to a gene: 4. There are 14 residues in the CDR3. The CDR3 DNA reads as TGTGCCAGCAGCCGGGACAGGGGAAGCACTGAAGCTTTCTTT. Translated: CASSRDRGSTEAFF.

CDR3: CASNYEETQYF. The CDR3 region has the DNA TGTGCCAGTAACTACGAAGAGACCCAGTACTTC. The gene calls are TRBV19 and TRBJ2-5; D remains unclear. CDR1 is LNHDA and CDR2 is SQIVND in the germline V gene (reference sequence). The ends were cut back, 7 bases at V and 3 bases at J, with 6 bases in the middle. The CDR3 is 11 residues long. The whole variable domain, remainder taken from reference TRBV19 and TRBJ2-5, is DGGITQSPKYLFRKEGQNVTLSCEQNLNHDAMYWYRQDPGQGLRLIYYSQIVNDFQKGDIAEGYSVSREKKESFPLTVTSAQKNPTAFYLCASNYEETQYFGPGTRLLVL.

The CDR3 spells CAWHRDRALDYGYTF. CDR3 DNA: TGTGCCTGGCACCGGGACAGGGCCTTGGACTATGGCTACACCTTC. The chain links TRBV30 to TRBJ1-2, with 9 bases lining up with TRBD1. The germline V gene has CDR1 GTSNPN and CDR2 SVGIG (reference sequence). This CDR3 has 15 residues. V lost 5 bases and J lost 3; bases outside the gene matches: 10.

The chain has TRBV18 and TRBJ2-7; TRBD2 matches at 13 bases. Germline V gene lookup returns CDR1 KGHSH and CDR2 LQKENI. J lost 7 bases, V lost 2 bases, and 5 bases had no gene match. This CDR3 has 15 residues. The CDR3 DNA sequence: TGTGCCAGCTCACCAACTAGCGGGGGGGCTCGGGAGCAGTACGTC. Translated: CASSPTSGGAREQYV.

The J gene is TRBJ2-6, the V gene TRBV5-1; the D is unclear. The germline CDR1 and CDR2 sequences are SGHRS and YFSETQ. The CDR3 consists of 17 residues. The V and J ends lost 5 bases and 0 bases respectively, with 15 bases between them. In DNA form, the CDR3 reads TGCGCCAGCAGGACCCGGGTAACATCCTCTGGGGCCAACGTCCTGACTTTC. This codes for CASRTRVTSSGANVLTF.

The chain links TRBV15 to TRBJ1-5; D may be TRBD1 (5 bases). The length of the CDR3 is 16 residues. V gave up 5 bases and J gave up 4 bases, with 18 bases separating them. CDR1 and CDR2 (germline): LNHNV, YYDKDF (reference sequence). The CDR3, as DNA: TGTGCCACCAGCGATCCGGGACGGGGGGTAAATCAGCCCCAGCATTTT. Its translation is CATSDPGRGVNQPQHF.

This clone was recorded only once. The genes are TRBV6-5 and TRBJ1-4; 9 bases match TRBD1. Looked up from germline, CDR1 is MNHEY and CDR2 is SVGAGI. Trimming at V came to 7 bases and at J to 7 bases, leaving 7 bases not matched to a gene. The CDR3 covers 14 residues. The CDR3 spells CASTPGQGGEKLFF. CDR3 nucleotide sequence: TGTGCCAGCACCCCGGGACAGGGTGGTGAAAAACTGTTTTTT.

V and J are TRBV18 and TRBJ2-3; tentatively, D is TRBD1 (6 bases). The CDR3 sequence is 16 residues long. The germline V gene has CDR1 KGHSH and CDR2 LQKENI. Trimming left V 4 bases short and J 0 bases short, with 14 bases between. Written as DNA, the CDR3 is TGTGCCAGCTCACGCGCCGCGGACAGAAGCACAGATACGCAGTATTTT. This encodes CASSRAADRSTDTQYF.

The chain has TRBV6-5 and TRBJ1-1; D might be TRBD1 (6 bases). V lost 6 bases to trimming and J lost 1 base, with 9 bases between them. In germline, CDR1 is MNHEY, CDR2 SVGAGI. The length of the CDR3 is 13 residues. The CDR3 bases are TGTGCCAGCAGCTCAGGGGCGAACACTGAAGCTTTCTTT. It encodes CASSSGANTEAFF.

The genes are TRBV19 and TRBJ2-1, with 8 bases aligning to TRBD2. V shed 5 bases and J 9 bases; nucleotides not matched to a gene: 9. The germline CDR1 and CDR2 sequences are LNHDA and SQIVND (reference sequence). The CDR3 totals 14 residues. The CDR3: CASSLGLGGGEQFF. CDR3 coding DNA: TGTGCCAGTAGTCTGGGACTAGGGGGGGGTGAGCAGTTCTTC.

CDR3 DNA: TGTGCCAGCAGCGGCGGGGCAGTCAGCTCTGGAAACACCATATATTTT. Protein sequence: CASSGGAVSSGNTIYF. The chain employs TRBV7-6 and TRBJ1-3; perhaps TRBD1 as D (5 bases). The CDR3 consists of 16 residues. The germline V gene encodes CDR1 SGHVS and CDR2 FNYEAQ. Trimming stripped 5 bases from V and 0 bases from J, with 14 bases between.

This clone was picked up one time. V and J are TRBV29-1 and TRBJ2-1; TRBD2 matches at 9 bases. This CDR3 spans 14 amino acids. J gave up 3 bases and V 7 bases, and 7 bases lay outside the gene matches. Germline values: CDR1 SQVTM, CDR2 ANQGSEA. CDR3 bases: TGCAGCGCTACGGGACTAGCAGACTACAATGAGCAGTTCTTC. Protein sequence: CSATGLADYNEQFF.

The gene calls are TRBV2 and TRBJ2-7; D is undetermined. V shed 3 bases and J shed 7 bases, with 10 bases lying between them. The CDR3 is 12 residues long. In germline, CDR1 is SNHLY, CDR2 FYNNEI. In DNA, the CDR3 is TGTGCCAGCAGTGAGGCGGCTAGGGAGCAGTACTTC. Protein: CASSEAAREQYF.